These 13 T cell receptor beta chains were all obtained from the same sample, sequenced in a study of lymphopenia after photon versus proton radiotherapy. Some clones are missing from TCRdb's copy, which holds only in-frame ones; the method was immunoSEQ multiplex PCR. Of around 150,000 clones listed, approximately 91% are singletons. This material consisted of peripheral blood, taken from a patient treated with photon-based radiotherapy. The receptors here all came from a man over 45 with gastric cancer.

The chain uses TRBV7-3 and TRBJ2-3; possible D gene TRBD1, 5 bases. Trimming removed 1 base at V and 1 base at J, with 9 bases between. CDR1 and CDR2 (germline): SGHTA, FQGTGA. The CDR3 is made up of 15 amino acids. In nucleotides, the CDR3 is TGTGCCAGCAGCTTAAAGCAGGGTGGCACAGATACGCAGTATTTT. Translating it yields CASSLKQGGTDTQYF.

The chain employs TRBV6-6 and TRBJ2-7, with 10 bases that match TRBD2. The trim removed 6 bases at V and 5 bases at J, leaving 10 bases unmatched. CDR3 size: 15 residues. CDR1 is MNHNY and CDR2 is SVGAGI in the germline V gene (reference sequence). CDR3 nucleotides: TGTGCCAGCAGCTACCGAGGGACTAGCGTGCACGAGCAGTACTTC. It translates to CASSYRGTSVHEQYF.

The CDR3 here is CASTWAGKMGAFF. The CDR3 DNA follows: TGTGCCAGCACCTGGGCAGGAAAAATGGGAGCTTTCTTT. The chain combines TRBV28 with TRBJ1-1; D remains ambiguous. Germline V gives CDR1 MDHEN, CDR2 SYDVKM. Trimming shortened V by 7 bases and J by 10 bases, and 19 bases separated the two germline ends. This CDR3 spans 13 amino acids.

This chain joins TRBV11-2 and TRBJ1-2; D is unclear. Germline CDR1 SGHAT, CDR2 FQNNGV. This CDR3 is built from 15 residues. The V end was cut by 4 bases, the J end by 1 base, with 13 bases between. CDR3 sequence reads: CASSSDVGNNYGYTF. As DNA, the CDR3 is TGTGCCAGCAGCTCCGACGTGGGGAATAACTATGGCTACACCTTC.

This chain uses TRBV9 with TRBJ1-2; 9 bases align to TRBD1. Unmatched junction bases numbered 15, after V lost 4 bases and J lost 14 bases. Looked up from germline, CDR1 is SGDLS and CDR2 is YYNGEE. The CDR3 is made up of 14 amino acids. The CDR3 sequence is CASSSYWTGEGKTF. In DNA form, the CDR3 reads TGTGCCAGCAGCTCCTACTGGACAGGGGAGGGGAAGACCTTC.

The rearrangement joins TRBV6-5 to TRBJ2-3; D tentatively reads TRBD1 or TRBD2 (5 bases each). The CDR3 length is 13 residues. V shed 0 bases and J shed 4 bases, with 5 bases lying between them. Germline CDR1 is MNHEY and CDR2 is SVGAGI. CDR3 region: CASSYSGADTQYF. In DNA, the CDR3 is TGTGCCAGCAGTTACTCGGGGGCAGATACGCAGTATTTT.

The J gene is TRBJ2-5, the V gene TRBV6-5; a weak D match, TRBD1 (6 bases). This CDR3 is built from 12 residues. The germline V gene has CDR1 MNHEY and CDR2 SVGAGI. Trimming removed 8 bases at V and 1 base at J, with 8 bases between. The DNA of the CDR3 is TGTGCCAGCGGCAGGGGCCAAGAGACCCAGTACTTC. Encoded protein: CASGRGQETQYF.

The rearrangement joins TRBV7-9 to TRBJ1-4; 9 nucleotides line up with TRBD1. V was pared by 3 bases and J by 4 bases, with 3 bases of the junction left unmatched. This CDR3 has 15 residues. Germline V gene sequence: CDR1 SEHNR, CDR2 FQNEAQ (reference sequence). CDR3: CASSLGTGLNEKLFF. The CDR3 DNA reads as TGTGCCAGCAGCTTGGGGACAGGGCTTAATGAAAAACTGTTTTTT.

V gene TRBV19 combines with J gene TRBJ1-5; no reliable D call. V was cut by 5 bases and J by 2 bases, with 10 bases left in between. Per germline, CDR1 LNHDA and CDR2 SQIVND (reference sequence). The CDR3 contains 14 residues. CDR3 in DNA: TGTGCCAGTAGTGGACTCCAGGGCAATCAGCCCCAGCATTTT. Translation gives CASSGLQGNQPQHF. The complete variable domain, with remaining parts taken from reference TRBV19 and TRBJ1-5, reads DGGITQSPKYLFRKEGQNVTLSCEQNLNHDAMYWYRQDPGQGLRLIYYSQIVNDFQKGDIAEGYSVSREKKESFPLTVTSAQKNPTAFYLCASSGLQGNQPQHFGDGTRLSIL.

The V call is TRBV7-2, the J call TRBJ2-7; TRBD2 might be the D (6 bases). V was pared by 5 bases and J by 0 bases, with 14 bases between. Per the germline V gene, CDR1 is SGHTA and CDR2 is FQGNSA. The CDR3 runs 15 residues. CDR3 amino acids: CASSRAAGYSYEQYF. CDR3 in DNA: TGTGCCAGCAGCAGAGCAGCGGGCTACTCCTACGAGCAGTACTTC. Based on the CDR3 plus reference TRBV7-2 and TRBJ2-7, the full variable domain is GAGVSQSPSNKVTEKGKDVELRCDPISGHTALYWYRQSLGQGLEFLIYFQGNSAPDKSGLPSDRFSAERTGGSVSTLTIQRTQQEDSAVYLCASSRAAGYSYEQYFGPGTRLTVT.

The chain recombines TRBV4-1 with TRBJ1-1; 7 nucleotides align to TRBD1. There are 15 residues in the CDR3. Germline CDR1 MGHRA, CDR2 YSYEKL. Trimming at V came to 2 bases and at J to 6 bases, leaving 9 bases not matched to a gene. CDR3 sequence (DNA): TGCGCCAGCAGCCAAATCACAGGGGTGAGCGCTGAAGCTTTCTTT. This sequence encodes CASSQITGVSAEAFF.

The rearrangement joins TRBV4-1 to TRBJ2-2; TRBD2 matches 8 bases. The CDR3 runs to 17 residues. CDR1 is MGHRA, CDR2 YSYEKL, per germline. J lost 6 bases, V lost 2 bases, and 11 bases had no gene match. CDR3: CASSQIDMGLGSGELFF. The DNA for the CDR3 is TGCGCCAGCAGCCAAATTGATATGGGACTAGGGTCCGGGGAGCTGTTTTTT.

This clone appeared once. The chain employs TRBV6-1 and TRBJ1-1; D is possibly TRBD1 (6 bases). Germline V gene sequence: CDR1 MNHNS, CDR2 SASEGT. V lost 6 bases and J 1 base, leaving 12 bases between the germline ends. CDR3 length: 14 residues. The CDR3 region is CASSQRTANTEAFF. The CDR3 region has the DNA TGTGCCAGCAGCCAAAGGACAGCGAACACTGAAGCTTTCTTT.